A single sample gave rise to the 10 T cell receptor beta chains below, sequenced in a study of beta chain features in type 1 diabetes. Notes on the study in general: Type 1 diabetes patients showed a moderate but significant shortening of TCRB CDR3s in all four CD4+ subsets.

Their antigen targets remain unknown. Expressed TCRB transcripts were sequenced because the entire RNA isolate underwent reverse transcription. Clones were read by immunoSEQ multiplex PCR, and TCRdb kept only the in-frame ones, dropping some. This table holds a few hundred thousand clones, roughly an eighth found once. The sample taken for sequencing was naive CD4+ T cells from blood. The receptors shown here come from a man younger than 45 with type 1 diabetes.

The CDR3 is CSVSLAGITDTQYF. The CDR3 bases are TGCAGCGTTTCCCTAGCGGGAATAACAGATACGCAGTATTTT. The rearrangement links TRBV29-1 to TRBJ2-3; 9 bases align to TRBD2. V was pared by 5 bases and J by 3 bases, with 6 bases of the junction left unmatched. The germline V gene has CDR1 SQVTM and CDR2 ANQGSEA. CDR3 length equals 14 residues.

The rearrangement uses TRBV7-8 and TRBJ1-1; 11 bases line up with TRBD1. The CDR3 is made up of 14 amino acids. J was trimmed by 3 bases and V by 3 bases; bases with no gene match: 0. The germline V gene has CDR1 SGHVS and CDR2 FQNEAQ. The CDR3: CASSLGQGDTEAFF. CDR3 coding DNA: TGTGCCAGCAGCTTGGGACAGGGGGACACTGAAGCTTTCTTT.

The chain uses TRBV28 and TRBJ2-3; maybe TRBD1 (5 bases). V lost 2 bases and J lost 5, with 11 bases in between. Germline V gene data show CDR1 as MDHEN and CDR2 as SYDVKM. This CDR3 comprises 14 residues. DNA of the CDR3: TGTGCCAGCAGTTTAGATCCAAGGGGAGATACGCAGTATTTT. Encoded protein: CASSLDPRGDTQYF.

In this sample, this clone turned up a few times. Other DNA sequences in the sample encode the same CDR3. CDR3 loop: CASSAQENTEAFF. Written as DNA, the CDR3 is TGTGCCAGCAGCGCACAGGAGAACACTGAAGCTTTCTTT. The genes are TRBV7-9 and TRBJ1-1, with D tentatively TRBD1 (5 bases). The CDR3 extends over 13 amino acids. Germline V lookup: CDR1 SEHNR, CDR2 FQNEAQ (reference sequence). V lost 5 bases and J lost 1, with 8 bases in between.

The chain links TRBV5-1 to TRBJ2-2; D remains unclear. V lost 6 bases to trimming and J lost 0 bases, with 12 bases between them. Germline-derived CDR1 and CDR2 are SGHRS and YFSETQ. There are 15 residues in the CDR3. The CDR3 DNA sequence: TGCGCCAGCACTGATATGACTGCGAACACCGGGGAGCTGTTTTTT. Its protein product is CASTDMTANTGELFF.

This clone has a handful of counts. The V gene is TRBV30, the J gene TRBJ1-1, with D perhaps TRBD1 (5 bases). CDR1 is GTSNPN and CDR2 is SVGIG in the germline V gene (reference sequence). The CDR3 has 14 amino acids. Trimming took 0 bases from V and 0 from J, leaving 8 bases between them. The CDR3 bases are TGTGCCTGGAGTGTAAACAGGTTGAACACTGAAGCTTTCTTT. Translation: CAWSVNRLNTEAFF.

The chain is built from TRBV7-9 and TRBJ2-1; 8 bases align to TRBD1. Germline V gene lookup returns CDR1 SEHNR and CDR2 FQNEAQ (reference sequence). The CDR3 has 16 residues. V lost 5 bases, J lost 7 bases, and 13 bases stayed unmatched. CDR3 amino acids: CASSVPGGGLPNEQFF. CDR3 coding DNA: TGTGCCAGCAGCGTACCAGGGGGCGGGCTTCCAAATGAGCAGTTCTTC.

The chain combines TRBV5-1 with TRBJ2-6; D is perhaps TRBD1 (6 bases). Germline CDR1 is SGHRS and CDR2 is YFSETQ. CDR3 size: 15 residues. Trimming pared 4 bases from V and 2 bases from J, leaving 10 bases between. Here the CDR3 reads CASSQTGTGANVLTF. CDR3 nucleotide sequence: TGCGCCAGCAGCCAAACAGGGACTGGGGCCAACGTCCTGACTTTC.

This clone turned up a few times. The chain has TRBV28 and TRBJ2-2, with D perhaps matching TRBD1 (6 bases). The CDR3 has 13 amino acids. With 11 bases removed from V and 5 bases from J, the gap between germline ends came to 15 bases. Germline-derived CDR1 and CDR2 are MDHEN and SYDVKM. CDR3 in DNA: TGTGCCGGACAGAAACACCAAACCGGGGAGCTGTTTTTT. Translation: CAGQKHQTGELFF.

CDR3 loop: CASSPGTVNTEAFF. The CDR3 nucleotides read TGTGCCAGCAGCCCGGGGACAGTGAACACTGAAGCTTTCTTT. This rearrangement joins TRBV28 to TRBJ1-1, with 7 bases lining up with TRBD1. This CDR3 spans 14 amino acids. With V trimmed by 6 bases and J by 0 bases, 4 bases remained unmatched. Germline values: CDR1 MDHEN, CDR2 SYDVKM.